This T cell receptor beta chain was identified in a study of neoadjuvant anti-PD-1 for oral cavity cancer (dated by TCRdb to the early 2020s). In terms of the full investigation: Before curative-intent surgical resection, most patients were given three to four biweekly doses of nivolumab at 3 mg/kg. Patients who did not progress were given a fourth nivolumab dose at about day 43 and had definitive surgical resection on days 50-56. Under RECIST 1.1, patients with complete response, partial response or stable disease were classed as responders, and patients with progression were classed as non-responders. The parent correlative cohort included roughly 12 patients, with an approximately 30% response rate.

Explained via the paper, the time point label denotes: after neoadjuvant nivolumab, at surgical resection. Patients were newly diagnosed with stage II-IVA oral cavity squamous cell carcinoma and had received no prior systemic or radiation treatment. The cohort consisted of patients with HPV-negative, locally advanced oral cavity squamous cell carcinoma. No culture maintenance or expansion was done, as the peripheral blood mononuclear cells went straight to analysis. Samples were obtained from a longitudinal correlative study of a single-arm phase II trial of neoadjuvant nivolumab in oral cavity squamous cell carcinoma. Subject-matched pre- and post-treatment PBMCs and tumors from three responders and three non-responders were subjected to genomic DNA-based TCRbeta sequencing. Peripheral blood mononuclear cells were collected before nivolumab treatment and were collected again after treatment, at the time of surgery. The Maxwell RSC DNA from Cells kit was used to extract genomic DNA from PBMCs.

Study-level results and caveats: After neoadjuvant nivolumab, T cell clonality (Gini index) in PBMCs was significantly higher in non-responders than in responders. Higher pretreatment blood Treg/Th17 ratios correlated with higher pretreatment blood TCRbeta clonality and lower post-treatment tumor TCRbeta clonality. TCR analyses included only a few patients per response group, and the authors called for larger cohorts for validation.

For deep sequencing, each PBMC sample was run in six replicates, with libraries mostly built from about 0.45 ug of input genomic DNA. The immunoSEQ hsTCRbeta kit was used to prepare TCRbeta libraries, following the manufacturer's instructions. Sequencing of the completed libraries took place using an Illumina NovaSeq 6000 S4 flow cell after they had been pooled to approximately 3.3 nM. As for how the authors treated the data: Raw data preprocessing and quality control were performed with the immunoSEQ Analyzer. The analysis was limited to productive rearrangements, and each clonotype was defined by a unique CDR3 amino acid sequence. Repertoire clonality was estimated as the Gini-Simpson index, which was calculated using the R package tcR. Student's t test was used to compare Gini indices, and Pearson correlation was used to assess associations with tumor size change. Imported from immuneACCESS, the table was reduced by TCRdb to in-frame sequences with V and J called. These copies leave out some clones; in studies compared against another copy, an unresolved V gene accounts for under half, and the cause of the remainder is not known. That table gives V, J and clone size, and the DNA gave D and trimming. In this sample the table shows 11,000 to 15,000 clones, about 75% of which occur a single time. Together, the top ten hold under 2.5% of the sample.

For this clone: Its binding antigen is unknown. No base quality values were provided; no much bigger clone lies one nucleotide off.

Trimming removed 1 base from V and 5 bases from J, leaving 9 bases between the germline ends. The CDR3 sequence holds 13 residues, the cysteine and phenylalanine included. The kept DNA is CDR3 alone, 39 bases in frame from the first base. The germline V gene (reference sequence) specifies GTSNPN as CDR1 and SVGIG as CDR2. Sequenced here: PBMCs, sampled after nivolumab (anti-PD-1) treatment. Rearrangement joined TRBV30 to TRBJ1-5, with no confident D gene call. The TCR comes from a person aged 40 to 85 with oral cavity squamous cell carcinoma. The CDR3 amino acid sequence is: CAWSGQEDQPQHF. The DNA reads TGTGCCTGGAGTGGCCAGGAGGATCAGCCCCAGCATTTT.